Listed below are T cell receptor beta chains from one sample, sequenced in a study of technical replicates of blood from a handful of donors. The protocol was immunoSEQ multiplex PCR, while the TCRdb copy is restricted to in-frame clones and leaves out a portion. This sample carries around 90,000 clones, 94% of them seen once, and the ten largest clones take 0.25%. Sequenced: T cells isolated from PBMCs. The receptors come from a human donor in good health. Both conserved end residues are part of each CDR3. A D gene is named only where the DNA matches it firmly. Not every row has a clone size; where given, it reads once, few, many or a size class.

V: TRBV5-1
J: TRBJ1-1
size: NA
D: NA
length: 16
DNA: TGCGCCAGCAGCCCTGGAGCGGACCCATCGGGCACTGAAGCTTTCTTT
CDR3: CASSPGADPSGTEAFF

V: TRBV19
J: TRBJ2-7
size: NA
D: NA
length: 14
DNA: TGTGCCAGTAGTATGAGACTTTCCCCCTACGAGCAGTACTTC
CDR3: CASSMRLSPYEQYF

V: TRBV5-1
J: TRBJ2-5
size: NA
D: NA
length: 15
DNA: TGCGCCAGCAGCTTGGGATGGACTGCCCAAGAGACCCAGTACTTC
CDR3: CASSLGWTAQETQYF

V: TRBV5-1
J: TRBJ2-1
size: NA
D: TRBD2
length: 14
DNA: TGCGCCAGCAGCATTAGCGGGAGGGACAATGAGCAGTTCTTC
CDR3: CASSISGRDNEQFF

V: TRBV5-4
J: TRBJ2-3
size: NA
D: NA
length: 16
DNA: TGTGCCAGCAGCTCCGGAGGGGCCTCGAGCACAGATACGCAGTATTTT
CDR3: CASSSGGASSTDTQYF

V: TRBV30
J: TRBJ1-5
size: few
D: TRBD1
length: 14
DNA: TGTGCCTGGAGTGGCGGGACAGGGAGTCAGCCCCAGCATTTT
CDR3: CAWSGGTGSQPQHF

V: TRBV9
J: TRBJ2-7
size: NA
D: TRBD2
length: 14
DNA: TGTGCCAGCAGCGTCGGCGGGGGGGTTTACGAGCAGTACTTC
CDR3: CASSVGGGVYEQYF

V: TRBV29-1
J: TRBJ1-1
size: NA
D: TRBD1
length: 15
DNA: TGCAGCGTAAGCGCCTGGGACAGGGCAAACACTGAAGCTTTCTTT
CDR3: CSVSAWDRANTEAFF

V: TRBV2
J: TRBJ2-5
size: NA
D: NA
length: 16
DNA: TGTGCCAGCGGGGCCCCCCCTCCCGAGATGGACGAGACCCAGTACTTC
CDR3: CASGAPPPEMDETQYF

V: TRBV7-9
J: TRBJ2-7
size: NA
D: NA
length: 13
DNA: TGTGCCAGCAGCTTAGGGGCGACCTACGAGCAGTACTTC
CDR3: CASSLGATYEQYF

V: TRBV28
J: TRBJ2-7
size: NA
D: TRBD2
length: 12
DNA: TGTGCCAGCTGCGGGAGGTTCTACGAGCAGTACTTC
CDR3: CASCGRFYEQYF

V: TRBV6-1
J: TRBJ2-7
size: NA
D: TRBD2
length: 13
DNA: TGTGCCAGCAGTGTTGCGGGAGTTAGCGAGCAGTACTTC
CDR3: CASSVAGVSEQYF

V: TRBV5-4
J: TRBJ1-4
size: NA
D: NA
length: 13
DNA: TGTGCCAGCAGCTTTCGGGCCCAGGGAAAACTGTTTTTT
CDR3: CASSFRAQGKLFF

V: TRBV11-2
J: TRBJ2-2
size: NA
D: NA
length: 15
DNA: TGTGCCAGCAGCTTCCAGGGTGGGGTTACCGGGGAGCTGTTTTTT
CDR3: CASSFQGGVTGELFF

V: TRBV4-1
J: TRBJ2-1
size: NA
D: NA
length: 14
DNA: TGCGCCAGCAGCCAAGTCAGGACAGTTGATGAGCAGTTCTTC
CDR3: CASSQVRTVDEQFF

V: TRBV5-6
J: TRBJ2-1
size: NA
D: TRBD2
length: 17
DNA: TGTGCCAGCAGCTTGGGAGTAGCGGGAGATGTGGGTAATGAGCAGTTCTTC
CDR3: CASSLGVAGDVGNEQFF

V: TRBV29-1
J: TRBJ2-1
size: NA
D: NA
length: 13
DNA: TGCAGCGTTGACCCGGGGTTCGACAATGAGCAGTTCTTC
CDR3: CSVDPGFDNEQFF